This entry lists 30 T cell receptor beta chains sequenced from one sample in a study of OX40 agonist ivuxolimab in advanced cancers. This table comes from immunoSEQ multiplex PCR, and its TCRdb copy is limited to in-frame clones, with some not included. This sample has some 30,000 clones; 84% occur once, and the top ten carry more than 10%. Here the sequenced sample was CD4+ or CD8+ T cells sorted from blood, taken in a trial of the OX40 agonist ivuxolimab. Every receptor here comes from an adult with an advanced solid tumor such as melanoma, head and neck, liver or kidney cancer.

About this clone: Other DNA sequences in the same sample also yield this CDR3. The J gene is TRBJ2-7, the V gene TRBV7-8; D may correspond to TRBD1 or TRBD2 (6 bases each). From germline, CDR1 is SGHVS and CDR2 FQNEAQ. The CDR3 loop spans 14 amino acids. Between the trimmed V and J ends, which lost 4 bases and 4 bases, there was a span of 14 bases. The CDR3 bases are TGTGCCAGCAGCTCGCCTGGGGGGCTGTACGAGCAGTACTTC. This translates into CASSSPGGLYEQYF.

The chain carries TRBV27 and TRBJ2-7; tentative D call: TRBD2 (5 bases). The V gene's germline CDR1 is MNHEY and CDR2 SMNVEV (reference sequence). V was clipped by 2 bases and J by 2 bases, with 10 bases between them. There are 14 residues in the CDR3. The CDR3 reads CASSLTGSPYEQYF. CDR3 coding DNA: TGTGCCAGCAGTTTAACGGGAAGTCCCTACGAGCAGTACTTC.

This CDR3 is CASNPSLAGQYNEQFF. The CDR3 DNA reads as TGTGCCAGCAACCCCTCACTAGCGGGACAATACAATGAGCAGTTCTTC. J is TRBJ2-1 and V is TRBV6-7, with 10 bases fitting TRBD2. TRBV6-7 is an ORF, with its function uncertain. The CDR3 totals 16 residues. Losses at the gene ends were 7 bases for V and 4 bases for J; bases not matched to a gene: 10.

The chain is built from TRBV9 and TRBJ1-1; D possibly corresponds to TRBD1 (5 bases). CDR1 is SGDLS and CDR2 is YYNGEE in the germline V gene. This CDR3 has 16 amino acids. The V end lost 2 bases, the J end lost 0 bases, and 14 bases lay between the germline ends. CDR3 loop: CASSVDGGGLNTEAFF. In DNA form, the CDR3 reads TGTGCCAGCAGCGTCGATGGGGGAGGACTGAACACTGAAGCTTTCTTT. Drawing the rest from reference TRBV9 and TRBJ1-1, the complete variable domain is DSGVTQTPKHLITATGQRVTLRCSPRSGDLSVYWYQQSLDQGLQFLIQYYNGEERAKGNILERFSAQQFPDLHSELNLSSLELGDSALYFCASSVDGGGLNTEAFFGQGTRLTVV.

This sequence joins TRBV9 and TRBJ1-1, with D hard to call. CDR3 length: 16 residues. Germline V gives CDR1 SGDLS, CDR2 YYNGEE. V was trimmed by 0 bases and J by 3 bases, leaving 15 bases between them. CDR3 DNA sequence: TGTGCCAGCAGCGTAGCTCGTGAGGGTCCAGACACTGAAGCTTTCTTT. Protein: CASSVAREGPDTEAFF.

The chain recombines TRBV7-3 with TRBJ2-1; 11 bases are a match to TRBD2. The junction had 6 bases not matched to a gene; V was cut back by 0 bases and J by 2 bases. This CDR3 has 18 residues. In germline, CDR1 is SGHTA, CDR2 FQGTGA. Here the CDR3 DNA reads TGTGCCAGCAGCTTAACCGGGACTAGCGGCCTGCCCTACAATGAGCAGTTCTTC. Protein: CASSLTGTSGLPYNEQFF.

This chain joins TRBV25-1 and TRBJ1-1, with D unclear. V was cut by 5 bases and J by 4 bases, with 11 bases left in between. CDR3 length equals 13 residues. Germline-derived CDR1 and CDR2 are MGHDK and SYGVNS. The CDR3 sequence is CASSPLWSTEAFF. CDR3 DNA sequence: TGTGCCAGCAGTCCCCTGTGGTCCACTGAAGCTTTCTTT.

The rearrangement uses TRBV19 and TRBJ2-2, with 14 nucleotides matching TRBD2. Germline loops: CDR1 LNHDA, CDR2 SQIVND (reference sequence). This CDR3 contains 19 residues. V lost 5 bases and J lost 5; bases outside the gene matches: 13. CDR3 bases: TGTGCCAGTAGTGAGAGGGGGACTAGCGGGAGATACCGGACCGGGGAGCTGTTTTTT. Amino acid sequence: CASSERGTSGRYRTGELFF.

The chain carries TRBV7-6 and TRBJ2-3; D remains unclear. The CDR3 length is 14 residues. Germline values: CDR1 SGHVS, CDR2 FNYEAQ. V lost 4 bases and J 4 bases, leaving 12 bases between the germline ends. This CDR3 is CASSSGPSPDTQYF. CDR3 DNA: TGTGCCAGCAGCTCAGGACCGAGCCCAGATACGCAGTATTTT.

This chain connects TRBV20-1 to TRBJ2-7; the D is unclear. The CDR3 covers 10 residues. Per the germline V gene, CDR1 is DFQATT and CDR2 is SNEGSKA (reference sequence). The V end was cut by 2 bases, the J end by 3 bases, with 2 bases between. CDR3 residues: CSARYYEQYF. The CDR3 DNA reads TGCAGTGCTAGATACTACGAGCAGTACTTC.

The V gene is TRBV27, the J gene TRBJ2-7; tentative D call: TRBD2 (5 bases). Germline V lookup: CDR1 MNHEY, CDR2 SMNVEV (reference sequence). Trimming left V 6 bases short and J 0 bases short, with 12 bases between. This CDR3 has 14 residues. CDR3 residues: CASSPAGGSYEQYF. DNA for the CDR3: TGTGCCAGCAGCCCTGCCGGAGGCTCCTACGAGCAGTACTTC.

This rearrangement joins TRBV10-3 to TRBJ2-3, with 7 nucleotides matching TRBD2. The J segment lost 1 base and the V segment lost 2 bases, leaving 3 bases of the junction unmatched. CDR3 length: 15 amino acids. CDR1 and CDR2 from the germline V gene are ENHRY and SYGVKD. In DNA, the CDR3 is TGTGCCATCAGTGAGAGGGCGGGAGGCACAGATACGCAGTATTTT. Protein sequence: CAISERAGGTDTQYF.

V and J are TRBV27 and TRBJ1-2; tentatively, D is TRBD1 (6 bases). CDR3 length: 14 residues. V was shortened by 2 bases and J by 0 bases, with 7 bases between the two germline ends. Germline CDR1 is MNHEY and CDR2 is SMNVEV (reference sequence). CDR3 sequence (DNA): TGTGCCAGCAGTTTAACAGGGACTAACTATGGCTACACCTTC. It translates to CASSLTGTNYGYTF.

The chain recombines TRBV13 with TRBJ2-1; 7 bases fit TRBD1. The trim removed 2 bases at V and 4 bases at J, leaving 5 bases unmatched. Germline assignment: CDR1 PRHDT and CDR2 FYEKMQ (reference sequence). This CDR3 is built from 15 residues. The CDR3 bases are TGTGCCAGCAGCTTACGGGACAGAGCTTACAATGAGCAGTTCTTC. Encoded protein: CASSLRDRAYNEQFF.

The chain joins TRBV11-2 to TRBJ2-7; unclear D gene. Trimming took 1 base from V and 0 from J, leaving 10 bases between them. This CDR3 has 15 residues. CDR1 is SGHAT and CDR2 is FQNNGV in the germline V gene. CDR3 DNA: TGTGCCAGCAGCTTAGCAGCGTTTGACTCCTACGAGCAGTACTTC. Its protein is CASSLAAFDSYEQYF. The full variable domain, its missing parts supplied by reference TRBV11-2 and TRBJ2-7, is EAGVAQSPRYKIIEKRQSVAFWCNPISGHATLYWYQQILGQGPKLLIQFQNNGVVDDSQLPKDRFSAERLKGVDSTLKIQPAKLEDSAVYLCASSLAAFDSYEQYFGPGTRLTVT.

The V and J genes are TRBV13 and TRBJ2-7; 10 nucleotides agree with TRBD2. CDR3 size: 15 residues. Germline V lookup: CDR1 PRHDT, CDR2 FYEKMQ (reference sequence). V lost 4 bases to trimming and J lost 0 bases; unmatched junction nucleotides: 3. The CDR3 loop reads CASSSSGGASYEQYF. The CDR3 nucleotides read TGTGCCAGCAGCTCGAGCGGGGGGGCCTCCTACGAGCAGTACTTC.

This sequence joins TRBV5-1 and TRBJ2-1; TRBD1 agrees at 7 bases. V was pared by 4 bases and J by 4 bases, with 8 bases of the junction left unmatched. Germline V lookup: CDR1 SGHRS, CDR2 YFSETQ. The CDR3 is made up of 15 amino acids. CDR3 bases: TGCGCCAGCAGCCTAACAGGGGCTCTATACAATGAGCAGTTCTTC. The encoded protein is CASSLTGALYNEQFF.

This sequence joins TRBV27 and TRBJ2-7; no definite D call. Germline V gives CDR1 MNHEY, CDR2 SMNVEV (reference sequence). The CDR3 loop spans 13 amino acids. Trimming took 3 bases from V and 3 from J, leaving 9 bases between them. The DNA of the CDR3 is TGTGCCAGCAGTTTGGGCAGAGGCTACGAGCAGTACTTC. It encodes CASSLGRGYEQYF.

The V call is TRBV30, the J call TRBJ2-2; D not certain. V was cut by 0 bases and J by 5 bases, with 16 bases left in between. The germline V gene has CDR1 GTSNPN and CDR2 SVGIG (reference sequence). This CDR3 contains 16 residues. CDR3 protein: CAWSVYEWTETGELFF. CDR3 coding DNA: TGTGCCTGGAGTGTATATGAGTGGACGGAGACCGGGGAGCTGTTTTTT. Filled out from reference TRBV30 and TRBJ2-2, the complete variable domain reads SQTIHQWPATLVQPVGSPLSLECTVEGTSNPNLYWYRQAAGRGLQLLFYSVGIGQISSEVPQNLSASRPQDRQFILSSKKLLLSDSGFYLCAWSVYEWTETGELFFGEGSRLTVL.

The chain combines TRBV7-8 with TRBJ2-5; perhaps TRBD2 as D (7 bases). V was pared by 1 base and J by 7 bases, with 10 bases between. The CDR3 runs 13 residues. CDR1 is SGHVS, CDR2 FQNEAQ, per germline. As DNA, the CDR3 is TGTGCCAGCAGCTTAGTAGGGGGGGCGACCCAGTACTTC. Protein: CASSLVGGATQYF.

The chain links TRBV5-6 to TRBJ2-3, with 9 positions matching TRBD1. The CDR3 has 14 amino acids. Germline-derived CDR1 and CDR2 are SGHDT and YYEEEE. J lost 4 bases, V lost 0 bases, and 0 bases had no gene match. This chain's CDR3 is CASSLGTGADTQYF. CDR3 DNA sequence: TGTGCCAGCAGCTTGGGGACAGGGGCAGATACGCAGTATTTT.

The chain couples TRBV7-9 to TRBJ2-2; TRBD2 might be the D (6 bases). The CDR3 contains 14 residues. V was pared by 10 bases and J by 0 bases, with 12 bases between. Germline V gene sequence: CDR1 SEHNR, CDR2 FQNEAQ (reference sequence). In nucleotides, the CDR3 is TGTGCCACCACCCCGGGAGCGAACACCGGGGAGCTGTTTTTT. Its protein is CATTPGANTGELFF.

V usage is TRBV28 and J usage is TRBJ1-5; 8 nucleotides align to TRBD1. The CDR3 consists of 16 residues. Germline V gene lookup returns CDR1 MDHEN and CDR2 SYDVKM. J gave up 3 bases and V 4 bases, and 8 bases lay outside the gene matches. The CDR3 bases are TGTGCCAGCAGTTCAAAACAGGGGGTTAACAATCAGCCCCAGCATTTT. Amino acid sequence: CASSSKQGVNNQPQHF. Combining the CDR3 with reference TRBV28 and TRBJ1-5 gives the whole variable domain DVKVTQSSRYLVKRTGEKVFLECVQDMDHENMFWYRQDPGLGLRLIYFSYDVKMKEKGDIPEGYSVSREKKERFSLILESASTNQTSMYLCASSSKQGVNNQPQHFGDGTRLSIL.

This rearrangement joins TRBV7-8 to TRBJ2-5, with D maybe TRBD2 (6 bases). This CDR3 comprises 16 residues. The V gene's germline CDR1 is SGHVS and CDR2 FQNEAQ. V dropped 5 bases and J dropped 2 bases, with 18 bases sitting between them. CDR3: CASSPGEGRGQETQYF. The DNA for the CDR3 is TGTGCCAGCAGCCCGGGAGAGGGACGTGGACAAGAGACCCAGTACTTC.

CDR3 coding DNA: TGTGCCATCAGTGGGGAGACAGGGGCTAATGAAAAACTGTTTTTT. Amino acids: CAISGETGANEKLFF. This chain uses TRBV10-3 with TRBJ1-4; 8 nucleotides align to TRBD1. Germline loops: CDR1 ENHRY, CDR2 SYGVKD. The V and J ends lost 4 bases and 3 bases, in that order; junction bases with no gene match: 4. The CDR3 is made up of 15 amino acids.

The chain joins TRBV7-6 to TRBJ2-1; maybe TRBD2 (5 bases). There are 14 residues in the CDR3. Germline V gene lookup returns CDR1 SGHVS and CDR2 FNYEAQ. Trimming cost V 5 bases and J 8 bases, with 16 bases left between them. The CDR3 bases are TGTGCCAGCAGCGACACTAGTTTACTCGATGAGCAGTTCTTC. It yields the protein CASSDTSLLDEQFF.

This chain joins TRBV10-3 and TRBJ2-7; D is ambiguous. The V end was cut by 3 bases, the J end by 3 bases, with 15 bases between. The CDR3 runs to 15 residues. Germline assignment: CDR1 ENHRY and CDR2 SYGVKD. The CDR3 DNA follows: TGTGCCATCAGTGATCCGAGCGAATTTTACTACGAGCAGTACTTC. This encodes CAISDPSEFYYEQYF.

This clone was counted between two and nine times. In nucleotides, the CDR3 is TGTGCCAGCAGTTGGAATGGGGCTGGAGGAAATGGCTACACCTTC. Amino acids: CASSWNGAGGNGYTF. The rearrangement links TRBV28 to TRBJ1-2, with D tentatively TRBD1 (5 bases). Trimming left V 4 bases short and J 6 bases short, with 18 bases between. The CDR3 runs to 15 residues. Germline V CDR1 and CDR2: MDHEN, SYDVKM.

V and J are TRBV10-1 and TRBJ2-2; D might be TRBD2 (5 bases). V lost 7 bases to trimming and J lost 1 base, with 10 bases between them. CDR3 size: 14 residues. Germline values: CDR1 WNHNN, CDR2 SYGVQD (reference sequence). The CDR3 DNA follows: TGCGCCAGCAAGGTGGGAGAGAACACCGGGGAGCTGTTTTTT. Its protein product is CASKVGENTGELFF.

This sequence joins TRBV15 and TRBJ2-1; D may be TRBD1 (7 bases). This CDR3 spans 13 amino acids. Trimming stripped 6 bases from V and 6 bases from J, with 12 bases between. Germline V gives CDR1 LNHNV, CDR2 YYDKDF (reference sequence). The CDR3 reads CATSDREVNEQFF. CDR3 nucleotide sequence: TGTGCCACCAGTGACAGGGAGGTCAATGAGCAGTTCTTC.